This TCR beta chain emerged from a study of post-analysis software for immune sequencing data. Study conclusions and caveats: TRBV segments more frequent in patients than in controls numbered a few and included TRBV5-6, TRBV5-1 and TRBV20-1. F-measure co-clustering was strong for batch-matched samples.

This clonotype showed up many times. No antigen is known for it. cDNA libraries of TCR beta carried unique molecular identifiers. TCRdb used MiXCR to reprocess the PCR reads, holding one entry per CDR3 protein. The table records approximately 160,000 distinct CDR3 sequences, roughly 31% of them present only once. Germline V gene data show CDR1 as ENHRY and CDR2 as SYGVKD. The CDR3 has 16 amino acids. Trimming stripped 0 bases from V and 0 bases from J, with 10 bases between. The chain joins TRBV10-3 to TRBJ2-3; D unresolved. Sequences were obtained from blood. The origin of this receptor is a girl between 10 and 17 years old with multiple sclerosis. DNA for the CDR3: TGTGCCATCAGTGAGTCGTTCGGCCTCAGCACAGATACGCAGTATTTT. Its protein is CAISESFGLSTDTQYF.